The 26 T cell receptor beta chains presented below share a single source sample, sequenced in a study of T cell repertoires in cytomegalovirus infection. TCRdb redid the calling of the reads with MiXCR, one entry per CDR3 protein. The table has about 700,000 distinct CDR3 sequences, roughly 30% seen once. Their cognate antigens are unknown. Sequenced here: cultured PBMCs, sampled from culture after CMV antigen stimulation. The receptors originated from a human donor in good health (CMV status not recorded). Some clones in this sample may be carry-over from other donors' samples.

The rearrangement links TRBV12-3 or TRBV12-4 to TRBJ2-5, with TRBD1 matching 7 bases. The V gene end was trimmed by 5 bases and the J gene end by 4 bases; junction bases not matched to a gene: 7. This CDR3 has 14 residues. In DNA, the CDR3 is TGTGCCAGCAGTCGACCCGCAGGGGGAGAGACCCAGTACTTC. It encodes CASSRPAGGETQYF.

The gene calls are TRBV5-5 and TRBJ1-5, with a possible D match to TRBD1 (5 bases). Germline V gives CDR1 SGHKS, CDR2 YYEKEE (reference sequence). The CDR3 is 14 amino acids. The ends were cut back, 2 bases at V and 9 bases at J, with 15 bases in the middle. CDR3 DNA: TGTGCCAGCAGCTTCCGTTATTTCGGGGGGCCCCAGCATTTT. Translated, it gives CASSFRYFGGPQHF. Using reference TRBV5-5 and TRBJ1-5 for the parts outside the CDR3, the full variable domain is DAGVTQSPTHLIKTRGQQVTLRCSPISGHKSVSWYQQVLGQGPQFIFQYYEKEERGRGNFPDRFSARQFPNYSSELNVNALLLGDSALYLCASSFRYFGGPQHFGDGTRLSIL.

This clonotype was seen many times. This sequence joins TRBV7-2 and TRBJ2-2, with D possibly matching TRBD1 (5 bases). CDR1 SGHTA and CDR2 FQGNSA come from the germline V gene. V was pared by 5 bases and J by 6 bases, with 19 bases between. CDR3 length equals 16 residues. The CDR3 region is CASSRQGSRVAGELFF. The CDR3 DNA reads TGTGCCAGCAGCCGCCAAGGTAGCAGGGTCGCCGGGGAGCTGTTTTTT.

The chain uses TRBV18 and TRBJ2-1; D not resolved. In germline, CDR1 is KGHSH, CDR2 LQKENI. Trimming removed 0 bases at V and 7 bases at J, with 13 bases between. This CDR3 comprises 15 residues. The chain's CDR3 is CASSPPGLVGNEQFF. The CDR3 DNA is TGTGCCAGCTCACCACCCGGTCTCGTAGGGAATGAGCAGTTCTTC.

The V gene is TRBV7-6, the J gene TRBJ2-7; D is perhaps TRBD1 (6 bases). Trimming removed 5 bases at V and 4 bases at J, with 18 bases between. CDR1 and CDR2 from the germline V gene are SGHVS and FNYEAQ. This CDR3 is 15 amino acids long. CDR3: CASSPHRDQVYEQYF. DNA of the CDR3: TGTGCCAGCAGCCCCCACAGGGATCAAGTTTACGAGCAGTACTTC.

This clonotype has just a few counts. Here the CDR3 reads CASRRTGVHTSSYNEQFF. As DNA, the CDR3 is TGTGCCAGTAGACGGACAGGGGTCCATACCAGCTCCTACAATGAGCAGTTCTTC. The J gene is TRBJ2-1, the V gene TRBV19, with 9 bases that match TRBD1. In germline, CDR1 is LNHDA, CDR2 SQIVND (reference sequence). The J segment lost 0 bases and the V segment lost 6 bases, leaving 12 bases of the junction unmatched. The CDR3 is 18 amino acids.

The gene calls are TRBV12-5 and TRBJ2-1; 11 nucleotides agree with TRBD2. V lost 5 bases to trimming and J lost 10 bases; unmatched junction nucleotides: 10. The germline V gene encodes CDR1 LGHNT and CDR2 FRNRAP. This CDR3 spans 15 amino acids. The CDR3 here is CASGPWTSGPGEQFF. The DNA of the CDR3 is TGTGCTAGTGGTCCGTGGACTAGCGGGCCGGGGGAGCAGTTCTTC. Full variable domain (outside the CDR3, taken from reference TRBV12-5 and TRBJ2-1): DARVTQTPRHKVTEMGQEVTMRCQPILGHNTVFWYRQTMMQGLELLAYFRNRAPLDDSGMPKDRFSAEMPDATLATLKIQPSEPRDSAVYFCASGPWTSGPGEQFFGPGTRLTVL.

This clonotype was detected a few times. This chain uses TRBV6-2 or TRBV6-3 with TRBJ2-6, with D maybe TRBD2 (6 bases). CDR1 and CDR2 (germline): MNHEY, SVGEGT. V was clipped by 7 bases and J by 4 bases, with 17 bases between them. This CDR3 region has 16 residues. CDR3 sequence: CASTPPRDSGANVLTF. In DNA form, the CDR3 reads TGTGCCAGCACCCCCCCCCGGGACTCCGGGGCCAACGTCCTGACTTTC.

The chain couples TRBV20-1 to TRBJ2-7, with no clear D. Trimming removed 3 bases from V and 3 bases from J, with 6 bases in between. There are 11 residues in the CDR3. Germline V gene sequence: CDR1 DFQATT, CDR2 SNEGSKA (reference sequence). The CDR3 DNA follows: TGCAGTGCTAGCCCCAGCTACGAGCAGTACTTC. It yields the protein CSASPSYEQYF.

This rearrangement joins TRBV5-6 to TRBJ2-7; D not resolved. The CDR3 consists of 13 residues. CDR1 SGHDT and CDR2 YYEEEE come from the germline V gene. The V end was cut by 7 bases, the J end by 1 base, with 12 bases between. The CDR3 sequence: CASGKWGSYEQYF. CDR3 DNA sequence: TGTGCCAGCGGTAAATGGGGATCCTACGAGCAGTACTTC.

This clonotype was seen more than once but under ten times. The genes are TRBV12-3 or TRBV12-4 and TRBJ2-1; D is perhaps TRBD2 (7 bases). The CDR3 covers 15 residues. Trimming left V 3 bases short and J 7 bases short, with 16 bases between. The CDR3 reads CASSLAGAGLNEQFF. CDR3 DNA sequence: TGTGCCAGCAGTTTGGCGGGGGCGGGCTTGAATGAGCAGTTCTTC.

This clonotype showed up just a few times. The chain combines TRBV7-2 with TRBJ2-5; D may be TRBD2 (6 bases). The CDR3 is made up of 14 amino acids. Germline V gene data show CDR1 as SGHTA and CDR2 as FQGNSA. V was shortened by 1 base and J by 5 bases, with 11 bases between the two germline ends. The CDR3 bases are TGTGCCAGCAGCTTAGGGAGGGCGAGGGAGACCCAGTACTTC. Translated, it gives CASSLGRARETQYF.

The rearrangement uses TRBV7-2 and TRBJ1-6; D is possibly TRBD1 (6 bases). Trimming left V 5 bases short and J 8 bases short, with 13 bases between. This CDR3 is built from 14 residues. CDR1 is SGHTA and CDR2 is FQGNSA in the germline V gene. The CDR3 DNA reads as TGTGCCAGCAGCGTCAGGGGTATGGATTCACCCCTCCACTTT. It codes for CASSVRGMDSPLHF. Full variable domain (outside the CDR3, taken from reference TRBV7-2 and TRBJ1-6): GAGVSQSPSNKVTEKGKDVELRCDPISGHTALYWYRQSLGQGLEFLIYFQGNSAPDKSGLPSDRFSAERTGGSVSTLTIQRTQQEDSAVYLCASSVRGMDSPLHFGNGTRLTVT.

V usage is TRBV4-2 and J usage is TRBJ2-5, with 9 bases fitting TRBD2. The ends lost 5 bases at V and 2 bases at J; junction bases unmatched: 9. The CDR3 loop spans 16 amino acids. Germline V gene data show CDR1 as LGHNA and CDR2 as YNFKEQ. The CDR3 DNA reads as TGTGCCAGCAGCACTAGCAGCGGGGGGATTCAAGAGACCCAGTACTTC. Its protein is CASSTSSGGIQETQYF.

This chain joins TRBV6-1 and TRBJ1-6; D is undetermined. The CDR3 loop spans 12 amino acids. Germline CDR1 reads MNHNS; CDR2 reads SASEGT. Trimming took 10 bases from V and 5 from J, leaving 9 bases between them. In DNA form, the CDR3 reads TGTGCCACCCGGGGTAATAATTCACCCCTCCACTTT. This translates into CATRGNNSPLHF.

The CDR3 region is CASSLDAPKGRQFF. CDR3 sequence (DNA): TGTGCCAGCAGCTTAGACGCTCCAAAGGGGAGACAGTTCTTC. This chain joins TRBV7-9 and TRBJ2-1, with D perhaps assigned TRBD1 or TRBD2 (5 bases each). Trimming pared 1 base from V and 13 bases from J, leaving 17 bases between. The CDR3 covers 14 residues. Germline V gives CDR1 SEHNR, CDR2 FQNEAQ (reference sequence).

The rearrangement joins TRBV5-1 to TRBJ1-2; 7 bases are shared with TRBD1. With 1 base clipped from V and 3 bases from J, the junction kept 9 bases outside the gene matches. The length of the CDR3 is 16 residues. CDR1 SGHRS and CDR2 YFSETQ come from the germline V gene. CDR3 sequence (DNA): TGCGCCAGCAGCTTGCCCCAGACAGGGCGGGACTATGGCTACACCTTC. It specifies CASSLPQTGRDYGYTF.

The chain carries TRBV11-2 and TRBJ2-3; TRBD2 matches 8 bases. From germline, CDR1 is SGHAT and CDR2 FQNNGV. The CDR3 totals 15 residues. With V trimmed by 5 bases and J by 4 bases, 8 bases remained unmatched. CDR3 sequence (DNA): TGTGCCAGCAGCCAAGTCGGGGGGGGACCAGATACGCAGTATTTT. It is translated as CASSQVGGGPDTQYF. Full variable domain (rest looked up from reference TRBV11-2 and TRBJ2-3): EAGVAQSPRYKIIEKRQSVAFWCNPISGHATLYWYQQILGQGPKLLIQFQNNGVVDDSQLPKDRFSAERLKGVDSTLKIQPAKLEDSAVYLCASSQVGGGPDTQYFGPGTRLTVL.

This clonotype was detected only a few times. This chain connects TRBV28 to TRBJ1-1; TRBD1 might be the D (5 bases). The length of the CDR3 is 15 residues. Trimming pared 1 base from V and 0 bases from J, leaving 9 bases between. Germline V gene lookup returns CDR1 MDHEN and CDR2 SYDVKM. In DNA, the CDR3 is TGTGCCAGCAGTTTATCCCCAGGGTTGAACACTGAAGCTTTCTTT. It codes for CASSLSPGLNTEAFF.

The chain has TRBV3-1 and TRBJ1-2; D is perhaps TRBD1 (5 bases). V lost 2 bases and J lost 6, with 10 bases in between. CDR1 and CDR2 from the germline V gene are LGHDT and YNNKEL (reference sequence). The CDR3 covers 13 residues. CDR3 sequence reads: CASSQFREDGYTF. The DNA of the CDR3 is TGTGCCAGCAGCCAATTCAGGGAAGATGGCTACACCTTC.

V and J are TRBV19 and TRBJ2-4; D uncertain. V dropped 11 bases and J dropped 0 bases, with 20 bases sitting between them. Germline values: CDR1 LNHDA, CDR2 SQIVND (reference sequence). The CDR3 is made up of 16 amino acids. CDR3 residues: CASGYNSAQAKNIQYF. In DNA form, the CDR3 reads TGTGCCTCCGGATATAACAGCGCCCAAGCCAAAAACATTCAGTACTTC. Complete variable domain (other parts from reference TRBV19 and TRBJ2-4): DGGITQSPKYLFRKEGQNVTLSCEQNLNHDAMYWYRQDPGQGLRLIYYSQIVNDFQKGDIAEGYSVSREKKESFPLTVTSAQKNPTAFYLCASGYNSAQAKNIQYFGAGTRLSVL.

This clonotype was found many times. At one end, the junction sequence differs from germline, possibly due to a read error. V gene TRBV5-1 combines with J gene TRBJ2-7; 8 bases line up with TRBD1. Per the germline V gene, CDR1 is SGHRS and CDR2 is YFSETQ. The CDR3 is 14 amino acids. The CDR3 loop is CASSTGTGTYEQYF. CDR3 DNA sequence: TGTGCCAGCAGCACCGGGACAGGAACCTACGAGCAGTACTTC.

This clonotype showed up just a few times. The V and J genes are TRBV7-8 and TRBJ2-2; 8 positions agree with TRBD1. V shed 5 bases and J 4 bases; nucleotides not matched to a gene: 9. Germline V CDR1 and CDR2: SGHVS, FQNEAQ. The CDR3 consists of 16 residues. The CDR3: CASSQTGTGGTGELFF. DNA of the CDR3: TGTGCCAGCAGCCAGACCGGGACAGGAGGCACCGGGGAGCTGTTTTTT.

V is TRBV12-3 or TRBV12-4 and J is TRBJ1-4, with 8 bases matching TRBD1. The trim removed 8 bases at V and 8 bases at J, leaving 7 bases unmatched. This CDR3 is 13 amino acids long. The CDR3 nucleotides are TGTGCCAGCTGGGGAGGGGACAGGGAAAAACTGTTTTTT. It codes for CASWGGDREKLFF.

The V gene is TRBV12-3 or TRBV12-4, the J gene TRBJ2-1, with TRBD2 matching 9 bases. J was trimmed by 0 bases and V by 11 bases; bases with no gene match: 2. There are 13 residues in the CDR3. The CDR3 spells CAAGGSSYNEQFF. CDR3 sequence (DNA): TGTGCCGCGGGGGGGAGCTCCTACAATGAGCAGTTCTTC.

This clonotype was observed at least ten times. CDR3 DNA: TGTGCCAGCAGCCCCGGGACAGGGGATCAGCCCCAGCATTTT. Amino acids: CASSPGTGDQPQHF. The V gene is TRBV7-2, the J gene TRBJ1-5; 10 nucleotides agree with TRBD1. Germline V gives CDR1 SGHTA, CDR2 FQGNSA. With 5 bases clipped from V and 5 bases from J, the junction kept 3 bases outside the gene matches. This CDR3 is built from 14 residues.